Sequencing of this TCR beta chain was carried out in a study of control samples from healthy donors and cancer patients. CDR1 is SGHTS and CDR2 is YDEGEE in the germline V gene. This CDR3 contains 13 residues. The germline V and J ends were trimmed by 1 base and 5 bases, with 9 bases remaining between them. TCRdb keeps only in-frame clones here, not all; method: immunoSEQ multiplex PCR. The data show roughly 92,000 clones, with around 90% seen just once and about 7.4% held by the top ten. The source is a woman in her sixties in good health. Material for sequencing was blood. The rearrangement uses TRBV5-8 and TRBJ1-2; D perhaps matches TRBD1 (5 bases). Here the CDR3 reads CASSLRAGYGYTF. In nucleotides, the CDR3 is TGTGCCAGCAGCTTGAGGGCAGGGTATGGCTACACCTTC.